This entry describes one T cell receptor beta chain. The data stem from a study of blood T cell repertoires in COVID-19. Study in general: T cells, B-cell-depleted T cells, or PBMCs supplied cDNA or gDNA.

Generated by immunoSEQ multiplex PCR, the TCRdb table keeps only in-frame clones and is missing some. The top ten clones hold less than 5.5% of a sample with fewer than 250,000 clones, about 88% of them seen once. V lost 0 bases and J lost 0, with 9 bases in between. CDR1 GTSNPN and CDR2 SVGIG come from the germline V gene (reference sequence). The CDR3 extends over 14 amino acids. This sequence originates from a human donor in a cohort sampled during active COVID-19. The chain joins TRBV30 to TRBJ2-7; D gene ambiguous. Sequencing was done on a sample of peripheral blood. The CDR3 loop reads CAWSVSESSYEQYF. As DNA, the CDR3 is TGTGCCTGGAGTGTAAGCGAGAGCTCCTACGAGCAGTACTTC.